This is a list of T cell receptor beta chains from one sample in a study of T cell changes during pregnancy in multiple sclerosis. TCRdb keeps only in-frame clones here, not all; method: immunoSEQ multiplex PCR. Of 91,000 or so clones listed, 80% to 95% are singletons. Source: peripheral blood, taken after pregnancy. These TCRs come from a female donor with multiple sclerosis, enrolled in a pregnancy study. The CDR3 runs from the conserved cysteine through the conserved F or W. D genes are given only for firm matches.

D gene	J gene	V gene	CDR3 protein	CDR3 DNA
.	TRBJ2-7	TRBV5-4	CASSLARGPPQEQYF	TGTGCCAGCAGCTTGGCCAGGGGCCCTCCTCAAGAGCAGTACTTC
TRBD1	TRBJ2-5	TRBV27	CASSSGRGTGATETQYF	TGTGCCAGCAGTTCCGGCCGGGGGACAGGGGCTACAGAGACCCAGTACTTC
.	TRBJ2-6	TRBV5-1	CASSSTGANVLTF	TGCGCCAGCAGCTCCACTGGGGCCAACGTCCTGACTTTC
TRBD2	TRBJ2-1	TRBV11-1	CASSLPLISGTSFKNEQFF	TGTGCCAGCAGCTTGCCCCTGATTAGCGGGACCTCCTTTAAGAATGAGCAGTTCTTC
TRBD1	TRBJ1-2	TRBV10-1	CATYTPNAGTGGPVSYGYTF	TGCGCCACCTACACCCCCAACGCCGGGACAGGGGGTCCGGTTAGCTATGGCTACACCTTC
.	TRBJ2-6	TRBV4-2	CASSQEGGTGANVLTF	TGTGCCAGCAGCCAAGAGGGGGGAACTGGGGCCAACGTCCTGACTTTC
TRBD2	TRBJ2-1	TRBV29-1	CSVVAGAAYNEQFF	TGCAGCGTTGTAGCGGGGGCTGCGTACAATGAGCAGTTCTTC
.	TRBJ2-5	TRBV7-2	CASSFQAGNQETQYF	TGTGCCAGCAGCTTTCAGGCAGGGAACCAAGAGACCCAGTACTTC
TRBD2	TRBJ2-2	TRBV29-1	CSVSGMQNTGELFF	TGCAGCGTTAGCGGGATGCAGAACACCGGGGAGCTGTTTTTT
TRBD2	TRBJ2-1	TRBV7-8	CASSLRRLAGVEGVGQFF	TGTGCCAGCAGCTTAAGGCGGCTAGCGGGAGTAGAGGGTGTGGGGCAGTTCTTC
TRBD2	TRBJ2-2	TRBV6-1	CASTRGGVDTGELFF	TGTGCCAGCACCCGGGGGGGGGTCGACACCGGGGAGCTGTTTTTT
TRBD2	TRBJ2-7	TRBV7-6	CASSRLAGSYEQYF	TGTGCCAGCAGCCGACTAGCGGGCTCCTACGAGCAGTACTTC
TRBD1	TRBJ1-2	TRBV19	CASSVRDRGHGYTF	TGTGCCAGTAGTGTCCGGGACAGGGGCCATGGCTACACCTTC
.	TRBJ1-2	TRBV27	CASSFRQANYGYTF	TGTGCCAGCAGTTTTCGCCAGGCTAACTATGGCTACACCTTC
TRBD2	TRBJ2-5	TRBV29-1	CSGGGQQETQYF	TGCAGCGGCGGGGGGCAGCAAGAGACCCAGTACTTC
.	TRBJ1-5	TRBV5-1	CASSLGQGYNQPQHF	TGCGCCAGCAGCTTGGGGCAGGGGTACAATCAGCCCCAGCATTTT
.	TRBJ2-1	TRBV6-5	CASSDRGGWEQFF	TGTGCCAGCAGCGACAGGGGAGGGTGGGAGCAGTTCTTC
TRBD1	TRBJ1-3	TRBV30	CAIRTGGSGNTIYF	TGTGCCATTAGGACAGGGGGCTCTGGAAACACCATATATTTT
.	TRBJ2-7	TRBV5-1	CASGWSSYEQYF	TGCGCCAGCGGGTGGAGCTCCTACGAGCAGTACTTC
.	TRBJ1-2	TRBV5-6	CASRSRGLGYGYTF	TGTGCCAGCAGATCGCGGGGGCTAGGCTATGGCTACACCTTC